The 28 T cell receptor beta chains below were found in one sample sequenced in a study of blood T cell repertoires in COVID-19 (dated by TCRdb to between 2020 and 2021). The library was made by the immunoSEQ multiplex PCR assay. Sourced from immuneACCESS, this table was stored by TCRdb with only in-frame sequences that have V and J called. A share of the clones is absent; for the studies checked, an unresolved V gene accounts for under half, and the remainder has no known explanation. The table for this sample lists almost 200,000 clones; around 85% of them were counted only once. Of the sample, around 0.76% is held by the ten largest clones. The sample was peripheral blood. These receptors originate from a woman in her seventies with acute or convalescent COVID-19.

This rearrangement joins TRBV6-5 to TRBJ2-5, with 10 bases that match TRBD2. Germline lookup yields CDR1 MNHEY and CDR2 SVGAGI. V gave up 5 bases and J gave up 5 bases; unmatched junction bases: 8. This CDR3 has 15 amino acids. The CDR3 protein is CASSPLLAGEETQYF. The CDR3 DNA follows: TGTGCCAGCAGTCCCTTGCTAGCGGGGGAGGAGACCCAGTACTTC.

The gene calls are TRBV6-5 and TRBJ1-1; TRBD1 matches at 9 bases. Germline CDR1 and CDR2: MNHEY and SVGAGI. CDR3 length equals 15 residues. Trimming took 0 bases from V and 4 from J; bases not matched to a gene: 3. The CDR3 DNA is TGTGCCAGCAGTTACTCTGGGACAGGGACCACTGAAGCTTTCTTT. Translation gives CASSYSGTGTTEAFF.

This clone is a singleton in its sample. J is TRBJ2-7 and V is TRBV7-9; D unresolved. The CDR3 consists of 12 residues. V lost 6 bases and J 6 bases, leaving 12 bases between the germline ends. From germline, CDR1 is SEHNR and CDR2 FQNEAQ (reference sequence). The chain's CDR3 is CASRAAGSEQYF. DNA for the CDR3: TGTGCCAGCAGGGCAGCAGGATCCGAGCAGTACTTC.

The CDR3 nucleotides read TGTGCCAGCAGCCAAGCCCTAGGGAGCGGTTCACCCCTCCACTTT. Protein product: CASSQALGSGSPLHF. The chain combines TRBV3-1 (or the pseudogene TRBV3-2) with TRBJ1-6; D unclear. Trimming cost V 1 base and J 9 bases, with 13 bases left between them. Germline assignment: CDR1 LGHDT and CDR2 YNNKEL (reference sequence). The CDR3 runs to 15 residues.

In DNA form, the CDR3 reads TGTGCCAGCAGCTTAGCGGGTCGGACTGTGACGCCCCAGCATTTT. This codes for CASSLAGRTVTPQHF. The chain couples TRBV7-2 to TRBJ1-5; D gene unclear. Germline CDR1 reads SGHTA; CDR2 reads FQGNSA. CDR3 length equals 15 residues. Deletions cut 0 bases from V and 9 bases from J, with 15 bases between.

The rearrangement joins TRBV24-1 to TRBJ1-2, with 9 bases lining up with TRBD1. Germline assignment: CDR1 KGHDR and CDR2 SFDVKD. The CDR3 has 16 residues. The V and J ends lost 2 bases and 3 bases, in that order; junction bases with no gene match: 6. CDR3 loop: CATSDSKQGADYGYTF. CDR3 bases: TGTGCCACCAGTGATTCTAAACAGGGGGCGGACTATGGCTACACCTTC.

This rearrangement joins TRBV27 to TRBJ1-1; perhaps TRBD1 as D (5 bases). The germline gives CDR1 MNHEY, CDR2 SMNVEV (reference sequence). Trimming cost V 8 bases and J 5 bases, with 18 bases left between them. The CDR3 is 14 residues long. This CDR3 is CASEPGGSSTEAFF. The CDR3 DNA reads TGTGCCAGCGAACCGGGGGGTTCAAGTACTGAAGCTTTCTTT.

Here the CDR3 DNA reads TGCGCCAGCAGCTTGGGGGGACAGACCACTGAAGCTTTCTTT. Its protein is CASSLGGQTTEAFF. The chain uses TRBV5-1 and TRBJ1-1; 7 nucleotides agree with TRBD1. The CDR3 is made up of 14 amino acids. Unmatched junction bases numbered 3, after V lost 0 bases and J lost 4 bases. The germline V gene encodes CDR1 SGHRS and CDR2 YFSETQ.

This chain uses TRBV3-1 (or the pseudogene TRBV3-2) with TRBJ1-5; D perhaps matches TRBD1 (6 bases). This CDR3 is 13 amino acids long. The V gene's germline CDR1 is LGHDT and CDR2 YNNKEL (reference sequence). The V end was cut by 5 bases, the J end by 6 bases, with 11 bases between. In DNA form, the CDR3 reads TGTGCCAGCAGCGGGTGGGGGCTTCAGCCCCAGCATTTT. Translated, it gives CASSGWGLQPQHF.

This chain's CDR3 is CASIDRRSWAQHF. CDR3 DNA sequence: TGTGCCAGCATTGACAGGAGAAGCTGGGCCCAGCATTTT. The chain couples TRBV27 to TRBJ1-5; D possibly corresponds to TRBD1 (6 bases). This CDR3 contains 13 residues. Germline loops: CDR1 MNHEY, CDR2 SMNVEV (reference sequence). V lost 7 bases and J 11 bases, leaving 18 bases between the germline ends.

This rearrangement joins TRBV12-3 or TRBV12-4 to TRBJ1-1; unclear D gene. The CDR3 covers 13 residues. V lost 1 base to trimming and J lost 1 base, with 4 bases between them. CDR3 sequence: CASSLVANTEAFF. The CDR3, as DNA: TGTGCCAGCAGTTTAGTGGCGAACACTGAAGCTTTCTTT.

For the CDR3, the DNA is TGCGCCAGCAGCCCCCGGTGGGACAGGGGATCCTACGAGCAGTACTTC. Translating it yields CASSPRWDRGSYEQYF. The J gene is TRBJ2-7, the V gene TRBV5-1; TRBD1 agrees at 10 bases. Germline lookup yields CDR1 SGHRS and CDR2 YFSETQ. J was trimmed by 1 base and V by 4 bases; bases with no gene match: 8. The CDR3 consists of 16 residues.

J is TRBJ2-5 and V is TRBV6-6; 15 bases are shared with TRBD2. After removal of 5 bases from V and 8 bases from J, the junction contained 15 bases not matched to a gene. Per the germline V gene, CDR1 is MNHNY and CDR2 is SVGAGI (reference sequence). This CDR3 region has 18 residues. CDR3 DNA sequence: TGTGCCAGCAGTCAAACCCCAGGACTAGCGGGAGGGAGGTCCACCCAGTACTTC. Translated: CASSQTPGLAGGRSTQYF.

The chain combines TRBV5-1 with TRBJ2-3; D is unresolved. In germline, CDR1 is SGHRS, CDR2 YFSETQ. V lost 4 bases and J 0 bases, leaving 12 bases between the germline ends. This CDR3 region has 15 residues. CDR3 nucleotide sequence: TGCGCCAGCAGCCGGATGGGCCTAAGCACAGATACGCAGTATTTT. Encoded protein: CASSRMGLSTDTQYF.

This clone was detected only a few times. V is TRBV18 and J is TRBJ1-4; 8 nucleotides agree with TRBD1. This CDR3 has 15 residues. Germline V CDR1 and CDR2: KGHSH, LQKENI. Trimming took 3 bases from V and 6 from J; bases not matched to a gene: 6. The CDR3 DNA follows: TGTGCCAGCTCACCGGAGACAGGGGCACATGAAAAACTGTTTTTT. Translated: CASSPETGAHEKLFF.

Here the CDR3 reads CASSFTYEQYF. In DNA form, the CDR3 reads TGTGCCAGCAGCTTTACCTACGAGCAGTACTTC. The chain joins TRBV7-8 to TRBJ2-7; D remains ambiguous. Trimming left V 3 bases short and J 2 bases short, with 2 bases between. CDR3 length equals 11 residues. CDR1 SGHVS and CDR2 FQNEAQ come from the germline V gene.

V and J are TRBV18 and TRBJ2-6; D ambiguous. The CDR3 has 15 amino acids. CDR1 is KGHSH and CDR2 is LQKENI in the germline V gene. Trimming stripped 3 bases from V and 3 bases from J, with 9 bases between. The DNA for the CDR3 is TGTGCCAGCTCACCTCCTCAGGATGGGGCCAACGTCCTGACTTTC. It is translated as CASSPPQDGANVLTF. The full variable domain, completed using reference TRBV18 and TRBJ2-6, is NAGVMQNPRHLVRRRGQEARLRCSPMKGHSHVYWYRQLPEEGLKFMVYLQKENIIDESGMPKERFSAEFPKEGPSILRIQQVVRGDSAAYFCASSPPQDGANVLTFGAGSRLTVL.

This sequence joins TRBV6-5 and TRBJ2-3, with D maybe TRBD2 (5 bases). The germline gives CDR1 MNHEY, CDR2 SVGAGI. V dropped 4 bases and J dropped 3 bases, with 11 bases sitting between them. The CDR3 totals 14 residues. CDR3 region: CASSWELRTDTQYF. The CDR3 DNA is TGTGCCAGCAGTTGGGAGCTTCGGACAGATACGCAGTATTTT.

The gene calls are TRBV6-2 or TRBV6-3 and TRBJ2-5; 9 bases are shared with TRBD1. CDR1 and CDR2 (germline): MNHEY, SVGEGT. The CDR3 loop spans 16 amino acids. The junction had 13 bases not matched to a gene; V was cut back by 6 bases and J by 5 bases. The CDR3 nucleotides read TGTGCCAGCAGCTCCGGGACAGGGAGTTTTAGGGAGACCCAGTACTTC. Residues: CASSSGTGSFRETQYF.

The chain combines TRBV20-1 with TRBJ2-7, with a possible D match to TRBD1 (5 bases). The CDR3 has 11 amino acids. Germline V lookup: CDR1 DFQATT, CDR2 SNEGSKA (reference sequence). The ends were cut back, 6 bases at V and 6 bases at J, with 12 bases in the middle. CDR3 coding DNA: TGCAGTGCCACAGGCCCCAGCGAGCAGTACTTC. This gives the protein CSATGPSEQYF.

This clone was detected a few times. The genes are TRBV11-2 and TRBJ2-7; D may be TRBD1 (5 bases). This CDR3 has 15 residues. The germline V and J ends were trimmed by 5 bases and 6 bases, with 20 bases remaining between them. The germline CDR1 and CDR2 sequences are SGHAT and FQNNGV. The CDR3 region is CASSPTGMGSSEQYF. The CDR3 DNA sequence: TGTGCCAGCAGCCCTACAGGTATGGGGTCGTCCGAGCAGTACTTC.

V usage is TRBV28 and J usage is TRBJ1-4; 10 nucleotides align to TRBD1. V was clipped by 7 bases and J by 7 bases; unmatched bases: 9. Germline CDR1 and CDR2: MDHEN and SYDVKM. This CDR3 has 15 amino acids. The CDR3 coding sequence is TGTGCCAGCACAACCCCGGGACAGGGGTCTGAAAAACTGTTTTTT. Its protein is CASTTPGQGSEKLFF.

The CDR3 sequence is CASSSRNRGSGANVLTF. DNA for the CDR3: TGTGCCAGCAGCTCCCGAAACAGGGGCTCTGGGGCCAACGTCCTGACTTTC. The rearrangement links TRBV7-9 to TRBJ2-6; 7 nucleotides match TRBD1. The CDR3 extends over 17 amino acids. Unmatched junction bases numbered 6, after V lost 4 bases and J lost 0 bases. The germline CDR1 and CDR2 sequences are SEHNR and FQNEAQ (reference sequence).

The chain joins TRBV18 to TRBJ1-1, with 9 bases matching TRBD1. CDR1 is KGHSH, CDR2 LQKENI, per germline. The CDR3 covers 16 residues. V gave up 6 bases and J gave up 2 bases; unmatched junction bases: 10. The CDR3 DNA sequence: TGTGCCAGCTCGCAGGCCGGGACAGGGCGAAACACTGAAGCTTTCTTT. This sequence encodes CASSQAGTGRNTEAFF.

On this clone: This same CDR3 is encoded by further DNA sequences in the sample. The rearrangement joins TRBV2 to TRBJ1-1; TRBD1 matches 7 bases. The ends lost 6 bases at V and 0 bases at J; junction bases unmatched: 4. Per the germline V gene, CDR1 is SNHLY and CDR2 is FYNNEI. This CDR3 is built from 14 residues. The CDR3 sequence is CASRGDSLNTEAFF. In DNA form, the CDR3 reads TGTGCCAGCAGGGGGGACAGTCTGAACACTGAAGCTTTCTTT. Using reference TRBV2 and TRBJ1-1 for the parts outside the CDR3, the full variable domain is EPEVTQTPSHQVTQMGQEVILRCVPISNHLYFYWYRQILGQKVEFLVSFYNNEISEKSEIFDDQFSVERPDGSNFTLKIRSTKLEDSAMYFCASRGDSLNTEAFFGQGTRLTVV.

The chain links TRBV7-2 to TRBJ2-3; 9 positions match TRBD1. CDR1 and CDR2 from the germline V gene are SGHTA and FQGNSA. This CDR3 has 15 residues. The V and J ends lost 4 bases and 5 bases, in that order; junction bases with no gene match: 7. The CDR3 here is CASSSGQGRGDTQYF. The CDR3 DNA reads as TGTGCCAGCAGCTCCGGACAGGGGCGCGGAGATACGCAGTATTTT.

J is TRBJ2-2 and V is TRBV3-1 (or the pseudogene TRBV3-2), with D possibly matching TRBD2 (5 bases). CDR3 size: 14 residues. The V end was cut by 4 bases, the J end by 0 bases, with 6 bases between. The germline V gene encodes CDR1 LGHDT and CDR2 YNNKEL (reference sequence). DNA of the CDR3: TGTGCCAGCAGCCGCGGGTCGAACACCGGGGAGCTGTTTTTT. Its translation: CASSRGSNTGELFF.

This rearrangement joins TRBV6-5 to TRBJ1-2; D possibly corresponds to TRBD1 (5 bases). Trimming took 0 bases from V and 8 from J, leaving 13 bases between them. Germline lookup yields CDR1 MNHEY and CDR2 SVGAGI. The CDR3 has 14 amino acids. The CDR3 region has the DNA TGTGCCAGCAGTTACTCGACCAGGGAGGGGGGCTACACCTTC. Translating it yields CASSYSTREGGYTF.